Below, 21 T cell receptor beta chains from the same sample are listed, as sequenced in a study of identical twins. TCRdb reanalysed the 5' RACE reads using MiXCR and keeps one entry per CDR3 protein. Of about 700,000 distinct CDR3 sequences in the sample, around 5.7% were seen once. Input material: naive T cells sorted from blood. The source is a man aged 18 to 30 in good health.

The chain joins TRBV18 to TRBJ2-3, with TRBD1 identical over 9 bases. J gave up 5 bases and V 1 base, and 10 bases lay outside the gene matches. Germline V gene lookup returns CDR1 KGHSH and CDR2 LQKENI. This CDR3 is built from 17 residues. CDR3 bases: TGTGCCAGCTCACCACTCCCTACGACAGGGGGATTAGATACGCAGTATTTT. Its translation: CASSPLPTTGGLDTQYF.

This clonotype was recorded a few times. In nucleotides, the CDR3 is TGCGCCAGCAGCTTGTCTGGCCTAGCGGTCTACAATGAGCAGTTCTTC. Protein: CASSLSGLAVYNEQFF. The chain is built from TRBV5-1 and TRBJ2-1, with 7 bases fitting TRBD2. V trimming: 1 base; J trimming: 3 bases; junction bases outside the gene matches: 7. Germline V gene sequence: CDR1 SGHRS, CDR2 YFSETQ. CDR3 length: 16 residues. The full variable domain, rest sourced from reference TRBV5-1 and TRBJ2-1, is KAGVTQTPRYLIKTRGQQVTLSCSPISGHRSVSWYQQTPGQGLQFLFEYFSETQRNKGNFPGRFSGRQFSNSRSEMNVSTLELGDSALYLCASSLSGLAVYNEQFFGPGTRLTVL.

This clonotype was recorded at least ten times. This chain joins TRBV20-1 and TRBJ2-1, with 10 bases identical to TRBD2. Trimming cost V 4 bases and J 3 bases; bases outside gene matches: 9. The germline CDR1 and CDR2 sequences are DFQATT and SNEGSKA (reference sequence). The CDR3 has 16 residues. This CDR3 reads CSATYLAGGRYNEQFF. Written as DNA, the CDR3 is TGCAGTGCTACGTATTTAGCGGGAGGACGCTACAATGAGCAGTTCTTC.

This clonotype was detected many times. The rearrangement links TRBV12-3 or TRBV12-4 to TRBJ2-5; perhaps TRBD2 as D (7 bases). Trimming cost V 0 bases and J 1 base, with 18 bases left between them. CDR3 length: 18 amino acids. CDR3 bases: TGTGCCAGCAGTTTAGCGCTTAGGGGGGGGCCCCTCCAAGAGACCCAGTACTTC. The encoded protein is CASSLALRGGPLQETQYF.

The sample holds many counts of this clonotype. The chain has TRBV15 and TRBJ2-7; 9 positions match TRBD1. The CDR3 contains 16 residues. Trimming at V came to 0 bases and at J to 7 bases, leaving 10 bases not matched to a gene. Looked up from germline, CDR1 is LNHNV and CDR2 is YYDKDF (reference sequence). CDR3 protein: CATSRDIGTGLVEQYF. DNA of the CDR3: TGTGCCACCAGCAGAGATATAGGGACAGGGCTGGTAGAGCAGTACTTC.

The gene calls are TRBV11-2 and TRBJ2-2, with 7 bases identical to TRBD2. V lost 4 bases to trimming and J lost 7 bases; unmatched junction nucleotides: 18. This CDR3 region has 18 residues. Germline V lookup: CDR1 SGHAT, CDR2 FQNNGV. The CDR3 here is CASSYQGPPVAGLGELFF. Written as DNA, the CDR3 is TGTGCCAGCAGCTACCAGGGACCGCCCGTAGCGGGCCTCGGGGAGCTGTTTTTT.

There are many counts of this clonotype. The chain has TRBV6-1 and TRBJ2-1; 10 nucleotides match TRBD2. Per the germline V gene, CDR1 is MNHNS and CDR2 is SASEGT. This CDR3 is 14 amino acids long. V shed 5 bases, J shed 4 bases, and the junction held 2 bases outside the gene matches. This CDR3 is CASSSSGRYNEQFF. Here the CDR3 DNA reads TGTGCCAGCAGTAGTAGCGGGAGGTACAATGAGCAGTTCTTC.

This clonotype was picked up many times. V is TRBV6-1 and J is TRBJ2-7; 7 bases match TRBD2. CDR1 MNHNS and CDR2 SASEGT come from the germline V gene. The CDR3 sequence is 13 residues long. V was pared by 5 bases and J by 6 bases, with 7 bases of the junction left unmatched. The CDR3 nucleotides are TGTGCCAGCAGTACCGGGACTACGACCGAGCAGTACTTC. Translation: CASSTGTTTEQYF.

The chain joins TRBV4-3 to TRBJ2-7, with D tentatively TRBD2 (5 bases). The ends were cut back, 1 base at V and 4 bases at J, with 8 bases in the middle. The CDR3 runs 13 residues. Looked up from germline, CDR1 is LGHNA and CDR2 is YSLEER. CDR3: CASSQGPGYEQYF. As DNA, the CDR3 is TGCGCCAGCAGCCAAGGCCCGGGGTACGAGCAGTACTTC.

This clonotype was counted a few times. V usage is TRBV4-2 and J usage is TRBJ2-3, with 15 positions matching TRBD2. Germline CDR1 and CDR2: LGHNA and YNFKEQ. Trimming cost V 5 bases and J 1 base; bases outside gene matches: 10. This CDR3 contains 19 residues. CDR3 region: CASSIGLAGGSSGTDTQYF. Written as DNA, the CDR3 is TGTGCCAGCAGCATAGGACTAGCGGGAGGGTCGTCTGGCACAGATACGCAGTATTTT.

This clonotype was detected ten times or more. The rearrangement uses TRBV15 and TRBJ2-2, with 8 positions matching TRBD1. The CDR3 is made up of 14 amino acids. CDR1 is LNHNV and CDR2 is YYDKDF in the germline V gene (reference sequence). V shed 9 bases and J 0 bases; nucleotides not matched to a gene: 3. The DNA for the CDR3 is TGTGCCACAACGACAGGGGCGAACACCGGGGAGCTGTTTTTT. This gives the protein CATTTGANTGELFF.

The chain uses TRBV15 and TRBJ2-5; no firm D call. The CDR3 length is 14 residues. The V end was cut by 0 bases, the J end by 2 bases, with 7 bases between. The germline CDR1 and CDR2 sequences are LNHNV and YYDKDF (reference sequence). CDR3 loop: CATSRDPQQETQYF. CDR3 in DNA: TGTGCCACCAGCAGAGATCCCCAGCAAGAGACCCAGTACTTC.

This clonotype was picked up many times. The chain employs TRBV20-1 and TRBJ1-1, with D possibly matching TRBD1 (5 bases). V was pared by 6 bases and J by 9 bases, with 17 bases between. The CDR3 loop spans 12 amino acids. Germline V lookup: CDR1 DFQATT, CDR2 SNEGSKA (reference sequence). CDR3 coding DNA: TGCAGTGCCCGGCAGGGAAGAGAAAAAGCTTTCTTT. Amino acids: CSARQGREKAFF.

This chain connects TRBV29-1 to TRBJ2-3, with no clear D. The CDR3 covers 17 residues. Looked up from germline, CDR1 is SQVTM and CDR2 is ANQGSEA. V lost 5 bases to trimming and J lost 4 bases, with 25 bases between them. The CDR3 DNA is TGCAGCGTTACAACATCGGGCTACCCCTTTTCCCCAGATACGCAGTATTTT. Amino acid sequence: CSVTTSGYPFSPDTQYF.

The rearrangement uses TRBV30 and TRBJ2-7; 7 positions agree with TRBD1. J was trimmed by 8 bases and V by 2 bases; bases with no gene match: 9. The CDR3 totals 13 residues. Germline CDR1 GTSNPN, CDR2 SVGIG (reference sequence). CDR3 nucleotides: TGTGCCTGGAGTTCAGGGGGTCACCAGCAGCAGTACTTC. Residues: CAWSSGGHQQQYF.

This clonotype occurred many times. CDR3 DNA sequence: TGCGCCAGCAGGCCTACACTAGCGGGAGTCACCTACGAGCAGTACTTC. It is translated as CASRPTLAGVTYEQYF. The chain is built from TRBV5-1 and TRBJ2-7; 11 bases match TRBD2. Per the germline V gene, CDR1 is SGHRS and CDR2 is YFSETQ. V trimming: 5 bases; J trimming: 2 bases; junction bases outside the gene matches: 9. The CDR3 length is 16 residues.

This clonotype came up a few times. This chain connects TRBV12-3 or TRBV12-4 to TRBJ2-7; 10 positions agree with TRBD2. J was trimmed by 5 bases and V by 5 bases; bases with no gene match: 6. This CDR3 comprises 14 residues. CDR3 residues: CASSPTSGIHEQYF. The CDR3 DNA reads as TGTGCCAGCAGTCCCACTAGCGGGATCCACGAGCAGTACTTC.

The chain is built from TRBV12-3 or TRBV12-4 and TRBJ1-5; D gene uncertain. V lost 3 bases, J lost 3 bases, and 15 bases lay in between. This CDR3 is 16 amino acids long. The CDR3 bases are TGTGCCAGCAGTTTCCAGTCGGGCCCAGACAATCAGCCCCAGCATTTT. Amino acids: CASSFQSGPDNQPQHF.

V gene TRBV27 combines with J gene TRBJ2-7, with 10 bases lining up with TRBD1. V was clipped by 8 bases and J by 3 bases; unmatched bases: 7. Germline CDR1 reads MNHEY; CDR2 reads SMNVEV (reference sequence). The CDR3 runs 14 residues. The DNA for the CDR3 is TGTGCCAGCCAACCGGGACAGGGGAACTACGAGCAGTACTTC. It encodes CASQPGQGNYEQYF.

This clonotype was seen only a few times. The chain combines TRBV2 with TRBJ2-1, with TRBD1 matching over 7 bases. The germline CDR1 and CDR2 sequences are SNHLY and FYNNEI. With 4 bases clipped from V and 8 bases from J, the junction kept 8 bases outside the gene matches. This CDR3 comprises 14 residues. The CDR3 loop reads CASSGRSQGDEQFF. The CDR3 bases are TGTGCCAGCAGTGGCAGGTCTCAGGGGGATGAGCAGTTCTTC.

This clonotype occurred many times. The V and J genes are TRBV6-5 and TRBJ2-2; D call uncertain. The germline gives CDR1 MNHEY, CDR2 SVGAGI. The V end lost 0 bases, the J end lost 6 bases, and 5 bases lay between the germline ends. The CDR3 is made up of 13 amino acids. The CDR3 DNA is TGTGCCAGCAGTTACTCGTCCGCCGGGGAGCTGTTTTTT. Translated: CASSYSSAGELFF.